This is a list of T cell receptor beta chains from one sample in a study of graft-versus-host responses after intestinal transplantation. The assay was immunoSEQ multiplex PCR, and TCRdb's table has in-frame clones only and misses some. The sample includes around 9,000 clones, just under 80% of them seen just once. Sequencing was performed on ileum tissue, taken less than 550 days after intestinal transplant. The receptors originated from a human patient who received an intestinal transplant, so some T cells may come from the graft donor. The CDR3 runs from the conserved cysteine through the conserved F or W. Each record gives: clone size, D gene, J gene, CDR3 length, V gene, CDR3 DNA, CDR3 protein. The D gene is left open where the match is weak. The size field is filled for only some rows; it gives once, few, many or a size class.

once	-	TRBJ2-1	18	TRBV2	TGTGCCAGCAGCCCCCCATTGGCCGGGACCCCGGGTACGAATGAGCAGTTCTTC	CASSPPLAGTPGTNEQFF
-	-	TRBJ1-1	15	TRBV7-8	TGTGCCAGCAGCCCGAGGGTGGGGGATGACACTGAAGCTTTCTTT	CASSPRVGDDTEAFF
-	-	TRBJ2-2	14	TRBV5-6	TGTGCCAGCAGCCGGGACACCTACACCGGGGAGCTGTTTTTT	CASSRDTYTGELFF
-	TRBD1	TRBJ1-2	17	TRBV11-3	TGTGCCAGCAGCTTAGTATATAGGGGGCGCGGTAACTATGGCTACACCTTC	CASSLVYRGRGNYGYTF
-	-	TRBJ1-1	12	TRBV2	TGTGCCAGCAGTGATCGACAGGATGAAGCTTTCTTT	CASSDRQDEAFF
once	-	TRBJ2-7	16	TRBV6-4	TGTGCCAGCCCTCCCGGGACCCCGGAGGGGGTTGACGAGCAGTACTTC	CASPPGTPEGVDEQYF
few	TRBD1	TRBJ1-4	14	TRBV6-5	TGTGCCAGCAGGAGGACAGGGGGAAACGAAAAACTGTTTTTT	CASRRTGGNEKLFF
few	-	TRBJ1-3	16	TRBV5-5	TGTGCCAGCAGCCAGAGGACAGACCGGACTGGAAACACCATATATTTT	CASSQRTDRTGNTIYF
-	-	TRBJ2-7	13	TRBV12-5	TGTGCTAGTGCCCGGGACCGCACCTACGAGCAGTACTTC	CASARDRTYEQYF
-	TRBD1	TRBJ2-1	15	TRBV28	TGTGCCAGCAGTTTACCTGGGACAGGGTACAATGAGCAGTTCTTC	CASSLPGTGYNEQFF
-	-	TRBJ1-1	14	TRBV27	TGTGCCAGCAGTGGCAGGGTTGTAGGCACTGAAGCTTTCTTT	CASSGRVVGTEAFF
-	-	TRBJ1-2	12	TRBV4-1	TGCGCCAGCAGCCAAGATGGGGGTGGCTACACCTTC	CASSQDGGGYTF
-	TRBD1	TRBJ1-1	14	TRBV5-1	TGCGCCAGCGGACCTGACAGGGGGATCACTGAAGCTTTCTTT	CASGPDRGITEAFF
-	-	TRBJ1-5	15	TRBV10-3	TGTGCCATCAGTGAACGGGGTAGAGTAGGTCAGCCCCAGCATTTT	CAISERGRVGQPQHF
few	TRBD2	TRBJ2-7	15	TRBV7-2	TGTGCCAGCAGCTTGGGAGGGACTCGACAACTAGCGCAGTACTTC	CASSLGGTRQLAQYF
once	-	TRBJ2-7	13	TRBV6-1	TGTGCCAGCTCCGCCAGGATCCCCTACGAGCGGTACTTC	CASSARIPYERYF
-	TRBD1	TRBJ2-7	13	TRBV6-5	TGTGCCAGCAGCCAGGACAGGGCCTACGAGCAGTACTTC	CASSQDRAYEQYF
-	TRBD2	TRBJ2-3	15	TRBV27	TGTGCCAGCAGTTTTCAGGCGGGAGCGATAGATACGCAGTATTTT	CASSFQAGAIDTQYF
-	TRBD2	TRBJ2-3	12	TRBV6-1	TGTGCCAGCAGCAGGGAGGGTACCACGCAGTATTTT	CASSREGTTQYF
-	-	TRBJ1-2	13	TRBV19	TGTGCCAGTAGTATAGTCCTGTCTCGCGGCTACACCTTC	CASSIVLSRGYTF
few	-	TRBJ2-2	15	TRBV7-3	TGTGCCAGCAGCTTAAATGTCCCAGGGGCCGGGGAGCTGTTTTTT	CASSLNVPGAGELFF
few	-	TRBJ1-1	13	TRBV12-5	TGTGCTAGTGGTTTGGCGTCGGGCACTGAAGCTTTCTTT	CASGLASGTEAFF
-	TRBD1	TRBJ1-6	15	TRBV6-1	TGTGCCAGCAGTGTTAAGACAGGGGGGAATTCACCCCTCCACTTT	CASSVKTGGNSPLHF
few	TRBD2	TRBJ2-1	15	TRBV6-6	TGTGCCAGCAGTTACGGCGGGAGGGCCTACAATGAGCAGTTCTTC	CASSYGGRAYNEQFF
-	-	TRBJ2-5	13	TRBV27	TGTGCCAGCAGTTTGGGTTGGCAAGAGACCCAGTACTTC	CASSLGWQETQYF
-	-	TRBJ2-7	13	TRBV10-3	TGTGCCATCAGTGACCGGGAAACCTACGAGCAGTACTTC	CAISDRETYEQYF
-	-	TRBJ2-7	12	TRBV7-9	TGTGCCAGCAGCTCAGCACACTACGAGCAGTACTTC	CASSSAHYEQYF
-	TRBD1	TRBJ1-4	15	TRBV7-9	TGTGCCAGCAGCACCGCAGGGGGCGCGGGTGAAAAACTGTTTTTT	CASSTAGGAGEKLFF
-	-	TRBJ1-4	16	TRBV7-9	TGTGCCAGCAGCTTAGCCCTGGACCGTTATAATGAAAAACTGTTTTTT	CASSLALDRYNEKLFF
-	TRBD2	TRBJ2-7	16	TRBV7-9	TGTGCCAGCAGCTTAAAACTAGCGGGGGCCACCTACGAGCAGTACTTC	CASSLKLAGATYEQYF
-	-	TRBJ1-4	11	TRBV6-5	TGTGCCAGCAGTTATGGGGGAGATCTGTTTTTT	CASSYGGDLFF
few	TRBD1	TRBJ1-2	14	TRBV5-1	TGCGCCAGCAGCTCGGGACAGGGTTACTATGGCTACACCTTC	CASSSGQGYYGYTF
-	-	TRBJ1-2	15	TRBV19	TGTGCCAGTAGTATAAACGGGTTTGCGGGGAATGGCTACACCTTC	CASSINGFAGNGYTF
-	-	TRBJ1-1	16	TRBV5-8	TGTGCCAGCAGCTTGCAGTACCTTACGGGGAACACTGAAGCTTTCTTT	CASSLQYLTGNTEAFF
few	-	TRBJ1-2	13	TRBV21-1	TGTGCCAGCAGTCAGGGGCCTAACTATGGCTACACCTTC	CASSQGPNYGYTF
-	-	TRBJ2-2	14	TRBV5-6	TGTGCCAGCAGTGGGGACACGAACACCGGGGAGCTGTTTTTT	CASSGDTNTGELFF
-	-	TRBJ2-3	13	TRBV5-1	TGCGCCAGCAGCTTGTTCGTAGGGGATACGCAGTATTTT	CASSLFVGDTQYF
-	-	TRBJ2-7	13	TRBV25-1	TGTGCCAGCAGTGTTTCCCGGGACTCCGAGCAGTACTTC	CASSVSRDSEQYF
-	TRBD1	TRBJ2-7	14	TRBV10-3	TGTGCCATCAGCAAGCAACAGGGGGCCCACGAGCAGTACTTC	CAISKQQGAHEQYF
-	TRBD1	TRBJ2-3	16	TRBV7-8	TGTGCCAGCAGCTTAGGGGCCGGGACAGGGATAGATACGCAGTATTTT	CASSLGAGTGIDTQYF
-	TRBD1	TRBJ1-1	16	TRBV4-3	TGCGCCAGCAGCCAAATGACAGGGGTCCTGAACACTGAAGCTTTCTTT	CASSQMTGVLNTEAFF
-	-	TRBJ2-5	13	TRBV2	TGTGCCAGCCTACGGGACTCAGAAGAGACCCAGTACTTC	CASLRDSEETQYF
-	TRBD1	TRBJ2-3	14	TRBV30	TGTGCCTGGAGGGAGGCAGGGGGAGCAGATACGCAGTATTTT	CAWREAGGADTQYF
-	-	TRBJ2-3	13	TRBV7-2	TGTGCCAGCAGTCCCGGCATCACAGATACGCAGTATTTT	CASSPGITDTQYF
-	-	TRBJ2-1	12	TRBV28	TGTGCCAGCAGTTTACCCCGGACTGGGCAGTTCTTC	CASSLPRTGQFF
-	TRBD1	TRBJ2-7	14	TRBV6-5	TGTGCCAGCAGTCTGGGACAGGGGTTCAACGAGCAGTACTTC	CASSLGQGFNEQYF
-	-	TRBJ2-1	13	TRBV10-1	TGCGCCAGCAGCACGGGACCCCTCGGTGAGCAGTTCTTC	CASSTGPLGEQFF
-	-	TRBJ1-1	14	TRBV7-2	TGTGCCAGCAGCTTATCCGACAGGAACACTGAAGCTTTCTTT	CASSLSDRNTEAFF
-	TRBD1	TRBJ2-5	12	TRBV30	TGTGCCGCGAAGGGACAGAAAGAGACCCAGTACTTC	CAAKGQKETQYF
once	-	TRBJ2-7	15	TRBV7-7	TGTGCCAGCAGCCCCCGGCAGGGGCCTGATTACGAGCAGTACTTC	CASSPRQGPDYEQYF
-	-	TRBJ2-5	13	TRBV27	TGTGCCAGCAGAGGAGCGGCACAAGAGACCCAGTACTTC	CASRGAAQETQYF
-	-	TRBJ1-2	12	TRBV5-1	TGCGCCAGCAGCGTGGACAGCTATGGCTACACCTTC	CASSVDSYGYTF
-	TRBD1	TRBJ1-2	15	TRBV6-5	TGTGCCAGCAGCCCGGACAGGCGGTCCCTTGGTGGCTACACCTTC	CASSPDRRSLGGYTF
-	-	TRBJ1-2	14	TRBV9	TGTGCCAGCAGCGTTTCGGGCGCCGGCTATGGCTACACCTTC	CASSVSGAGYGYTF